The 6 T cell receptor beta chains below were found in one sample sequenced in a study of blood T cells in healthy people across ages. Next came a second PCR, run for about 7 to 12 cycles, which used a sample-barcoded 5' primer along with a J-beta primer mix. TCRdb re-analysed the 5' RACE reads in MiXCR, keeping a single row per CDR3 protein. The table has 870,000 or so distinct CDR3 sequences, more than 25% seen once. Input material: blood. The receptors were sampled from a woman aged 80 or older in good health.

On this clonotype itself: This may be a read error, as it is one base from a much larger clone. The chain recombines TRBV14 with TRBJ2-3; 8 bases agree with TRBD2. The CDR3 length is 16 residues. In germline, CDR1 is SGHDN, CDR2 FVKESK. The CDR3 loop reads CARSQFAGTRPDTQYF. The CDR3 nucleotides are TGTGCCCGCAGCCAATTCGCCGGGACTAGACCGGATACGCAGTATTTT.

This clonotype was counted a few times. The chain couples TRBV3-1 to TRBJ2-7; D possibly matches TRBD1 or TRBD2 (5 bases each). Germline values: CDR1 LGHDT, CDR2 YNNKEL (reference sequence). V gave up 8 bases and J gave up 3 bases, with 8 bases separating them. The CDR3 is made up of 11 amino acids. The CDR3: CASRDRYEQYF. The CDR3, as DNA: TGTGCCAGCCGGGACCGCTACGAGCAGTACTTC.

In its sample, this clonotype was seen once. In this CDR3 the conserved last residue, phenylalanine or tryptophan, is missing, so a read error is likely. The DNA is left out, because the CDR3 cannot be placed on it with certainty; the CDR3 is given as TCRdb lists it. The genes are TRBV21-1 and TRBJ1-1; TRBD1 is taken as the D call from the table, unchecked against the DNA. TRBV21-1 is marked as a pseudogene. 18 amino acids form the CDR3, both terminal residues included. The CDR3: CASSKEGPRTGGHTEAFC.

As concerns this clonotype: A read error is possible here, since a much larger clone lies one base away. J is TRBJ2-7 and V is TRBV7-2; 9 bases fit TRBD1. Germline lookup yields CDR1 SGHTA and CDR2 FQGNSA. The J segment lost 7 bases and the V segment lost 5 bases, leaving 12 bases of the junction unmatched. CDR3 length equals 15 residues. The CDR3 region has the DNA TGTGCCAGCAGCGCCACAGGGGGCGAAAGCAATGAGCAGTACTTC. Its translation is CASSATGGESNEQYF.

CDR3: CSAPDRKNTEAFF. CDR3 coding DNA: TGCAGTGCTCCGGACAGAAAGAACACTGAAGCTTTCTTT. The genes are TRBV20-1 and TRBJ1-1, with D possibly TRBD1 on 6 matching bases. The CDR3 extends over 13 amino acids. Trimming pared 5 bases from V and 1 base from J, leaving 11 bases between. The germline gives CDR1 DFQATT, CDR2 SNEGSKA (reference sequence).

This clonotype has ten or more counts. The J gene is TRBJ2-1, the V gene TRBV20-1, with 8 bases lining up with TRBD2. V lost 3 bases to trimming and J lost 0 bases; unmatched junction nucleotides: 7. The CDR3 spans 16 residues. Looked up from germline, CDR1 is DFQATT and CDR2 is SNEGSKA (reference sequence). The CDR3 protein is CSASPRGGSSYNEQFF. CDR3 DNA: TGCAGTGCTAGCCCCCGGGGGGGCAGCTCCTACAATGAGCAGTTCTTC.